Presented here are 9 T cell receptor beta chains from one specimen sequenced in a study of cytomegalovirus exposure and HLA in healthy donors. In the PCR, 60 Vbeta and 13 Jbeta primers were used. This table comes from immunoSEQ multiplex PCR, and its TCRdb copy is limited to in-frame clones, with some not included. The sample carries a few hundred thousand clones, around 90% recorded once. The specimen was PBMCs. The source is a girl aged 2-9 years in good health and CMV-seronegative.

The chain links TRBV19 to TRBJ2-5; 8 bases fit TRBD2. Germline loops: CDR1 LNHDA, CDR2 SQIVND (reference sequence). Trimming removed 4 bases from V and 5 bases from J; junction bases left unmatched: 6. CDR3 length equals 14 residues. DNA of the CDR3: TGTGCCAGTAGTAATGGCGGGGGGCCGGAGACCCAGTACTTC. Amino acids: CASSNGGGPETQYF.

This chain connects TRBV28 to TRBJ2-7; 8 bases are a match to TRBD1. V was pared by 6 bases and J by 0 bases, with 7 bases of the junction left unmatched. The length of the CDR3 is 15 residues. Germline loops: CDR1 MDHEN, CDR2 SYDVKM. The CDR3 sequence: CASRFPRGLSYEQYF. CDR3 bases: TGTGCCAGCAGATTTCCCAGGGGGCTCTCCTACGAGCAGTACTTC.

This chain links TRBV27 with TRBJ1-2; 10 bases match TRBD1. The CDR3 length is 19 residues. V lost 4 bases, J lost 4 bases, and 18 bases stayed unmatched. CDR1 is MNHEY and CDR2 is SMNVEV in the germline V gene (reference sequence). The CDR3 DNA reads as TGTGCCAGCAGTTCCTCGACAGGGGGCCTCATCACTTCCCCCTATGGCTACACCTTC. It codes for CASSSSTGGLITSPYGYTF.

This chain links TRBV27 with TRBJ1-1; no clear D. Trimming took off 6 bases at V and 7 bases at J, with 9 bases between the two ends. The CDR3 is made up of 11 amino acids. Germline CDR1 and CDR2: MNHEY and SMNVEV (reference sequence). The CDR3: CASRHGIEAFF. The CDR3 region has the DNA TGTGCCAGCAGGCACGGGATTGAAGCTTTCTTT.

This chain links TRBV6-5 with TRBJ2-3; D unclear. The CDR3 spans 13 residues. The germline gives CDR1 MNHEY, CDR2 SVGAGI. V was trimmed by 5 bases and J by 6 bases, leaving 12 bases between them. The CDR3 loop reads CASSRNPADTQYF. The CDR3 DNA sequence: TGTGCCAGCAGTCGTAACCCCGCGGATACGCAGTATTTT.

The genes are TRBV6-6 and TRBJ2-7, with D unclear. The CDR3 extends over 11 amino acids. Germline CDR1 reads MNHNY; CDR2 reads SVGAGI (reference sequence). V was cut by 5 bases and J by 4 bases, with 6 bases left in between. The CDR3 protein is CASSPNYEQYF. The CDR3, as DNA: TGTGCCAGCAGTCCAAATTACGAGCAGTACTTC.

The chain is built from TRBV12-2 and TRBJ2-4; the table's D gene call, TRBD1, was not cross checked with the DNA. TRBV12-2 is termed a pseudogene. This CDR3 is built from 17 residues. The CDR3 loop is CASRQDRAIWTKNIQYF. CDR3 bases: TGTGCAAGTCGCCAGGACAGGGCCATCTGGACCAAAAACATTCAGTACTTC.

This clone has more than one count but fewer than ten. This chain connects TRBV5-8 to TRBJ2-1; weak D call: TRBD2 (5 bases). Germline loops: CDR1 SGHTS, CDR2 YDEGEE. The CDR3 sequence is 15 residues long. The V end was cut by 0 bases, the J end by 3 bases, with 10 bases between. The CDR3 bases are TGTGCCAGCAGCTTGGTGTCAGCGGTCTACAATGAGCAGTTCTTC. Translated: CASSLVSAVYNEQFF.

The chain employs TRBV7-2 and TRBJ1-3, with 9 bases aligning to TRBD1. CDR1 is SGHTA and CDR2 is FQGNSA in the germline V gene. V dropped 0 bases and J dropped 0; count of bases not matched to a gene: 0. The CDR3 has 16 amino acids. CDR3 DNA: TGTGCCAGCAGCTTAGCGACAGGGGGCTCTGGAAACACCATATATTTT. As protein: CASSLATGGSGNTIYF. Using reference TRBV7-2 and TRBJ1-3 for the parts outside the CDR3, the full variable domain is GAGVSQSPSNKVTEKGKDVELRCDPISGHTALYWYRQSLGQGLEFLIYFQGNSAPDKSGLPSDRFSAERTGGSVSTLTIQRTQQEDSAVYLCASSLATGGSGNTIYFGEGSWLTVV.